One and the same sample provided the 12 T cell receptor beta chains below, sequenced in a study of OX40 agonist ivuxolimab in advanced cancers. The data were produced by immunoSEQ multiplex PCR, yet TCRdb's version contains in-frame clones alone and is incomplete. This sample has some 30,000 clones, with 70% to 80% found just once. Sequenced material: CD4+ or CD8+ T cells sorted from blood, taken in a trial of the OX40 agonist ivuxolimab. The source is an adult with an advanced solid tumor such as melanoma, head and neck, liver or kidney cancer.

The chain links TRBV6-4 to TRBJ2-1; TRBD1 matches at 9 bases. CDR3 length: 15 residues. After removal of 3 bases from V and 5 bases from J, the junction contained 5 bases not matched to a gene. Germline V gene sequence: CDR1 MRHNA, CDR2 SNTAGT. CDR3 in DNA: TGTGCCAGCAGTGAGGGACAGGGTCCCCACAATGAGCAGTTCTTC. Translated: CASSEGQGPHNEQFF.

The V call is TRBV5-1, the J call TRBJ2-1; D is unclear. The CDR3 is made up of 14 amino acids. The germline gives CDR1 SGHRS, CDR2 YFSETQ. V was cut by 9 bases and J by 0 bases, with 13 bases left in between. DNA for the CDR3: TGCGCCACCACTGACACCAGCTCCTACAATGAGCAGTTCTTC. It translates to CATTDTSSYNEQFF.

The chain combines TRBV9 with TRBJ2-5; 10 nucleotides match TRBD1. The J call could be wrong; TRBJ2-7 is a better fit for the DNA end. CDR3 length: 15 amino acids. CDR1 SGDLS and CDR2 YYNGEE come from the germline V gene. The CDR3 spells CASSVGTGGSYEQYF. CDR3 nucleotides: TGTGCCAGCAGCGTAGGGACAGGGGGTTCCTACGAGCAGTACTTC.

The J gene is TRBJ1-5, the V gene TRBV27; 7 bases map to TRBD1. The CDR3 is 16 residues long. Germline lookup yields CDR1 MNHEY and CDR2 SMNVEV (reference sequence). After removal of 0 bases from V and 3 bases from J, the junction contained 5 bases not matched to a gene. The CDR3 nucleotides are TGTGCCAGCAGTTTATCGGGGACAGCCTCCAATCAGCCCCAGCATTTT. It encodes CASSLSGTASNQPQHF.

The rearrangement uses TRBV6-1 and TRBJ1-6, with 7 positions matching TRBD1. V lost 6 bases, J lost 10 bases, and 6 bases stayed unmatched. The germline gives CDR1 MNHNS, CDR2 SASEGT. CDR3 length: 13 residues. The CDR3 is CASSSRGESPLHF. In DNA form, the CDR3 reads TGTGCCAGCAGCTCCAGGGGGGAATCACCCCTCCACTTT.

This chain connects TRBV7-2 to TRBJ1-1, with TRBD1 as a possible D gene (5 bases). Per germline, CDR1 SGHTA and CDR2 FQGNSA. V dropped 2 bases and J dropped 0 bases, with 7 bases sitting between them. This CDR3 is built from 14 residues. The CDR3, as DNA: TGTGCCAGCAGCTTAAACAGGCTGAACACTGAAGCTTTCTTT. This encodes CASSLNRLNTEAFF.

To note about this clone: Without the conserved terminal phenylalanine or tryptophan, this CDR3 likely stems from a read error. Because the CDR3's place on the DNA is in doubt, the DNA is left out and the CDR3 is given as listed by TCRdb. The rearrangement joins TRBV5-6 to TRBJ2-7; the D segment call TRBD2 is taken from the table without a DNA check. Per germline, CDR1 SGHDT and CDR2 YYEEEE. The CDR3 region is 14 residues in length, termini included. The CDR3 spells CASRRVGGLAGPSL.

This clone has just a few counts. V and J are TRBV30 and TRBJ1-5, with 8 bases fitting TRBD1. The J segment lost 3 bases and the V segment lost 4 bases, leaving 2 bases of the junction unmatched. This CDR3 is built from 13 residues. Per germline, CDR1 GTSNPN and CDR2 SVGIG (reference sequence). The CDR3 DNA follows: TGTGCCTGGACAGGGGGCCCCAATCAGCCCCAGCATTTT. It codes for CAWTGGPNQPQHF.

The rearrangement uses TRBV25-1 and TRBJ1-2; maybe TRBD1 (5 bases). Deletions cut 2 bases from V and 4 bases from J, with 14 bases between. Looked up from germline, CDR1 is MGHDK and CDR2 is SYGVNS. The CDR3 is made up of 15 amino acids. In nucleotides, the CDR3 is TGTGCCAGCAGTGAAAGTGAAGGGGCGGCCTATGGCTACACCTTC. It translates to CASSESEGAAYGYTF.

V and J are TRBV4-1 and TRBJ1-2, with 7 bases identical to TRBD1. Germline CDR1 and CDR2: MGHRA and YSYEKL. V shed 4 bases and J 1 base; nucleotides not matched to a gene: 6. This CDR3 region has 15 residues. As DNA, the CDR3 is TGCGCCAGCAGCCCAGACAGGGCTAGTAACTATGGCTACACCTTC. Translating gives CASSPDRASNYGYTF.

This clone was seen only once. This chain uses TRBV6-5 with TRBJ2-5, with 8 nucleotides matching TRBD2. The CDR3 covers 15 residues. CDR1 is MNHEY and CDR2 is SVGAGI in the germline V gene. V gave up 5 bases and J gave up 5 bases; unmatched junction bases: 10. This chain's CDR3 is CASSNSGGTGETQYF. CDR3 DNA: TGTGCCAGCAGTAACAGCGGGGGAACTGGGGAGACCCAGTACTTC.

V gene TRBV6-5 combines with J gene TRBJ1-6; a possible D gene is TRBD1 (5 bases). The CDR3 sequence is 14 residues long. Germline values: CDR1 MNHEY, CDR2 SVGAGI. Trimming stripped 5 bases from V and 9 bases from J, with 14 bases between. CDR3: CASSLNSGGSPLHF. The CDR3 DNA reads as TGTGCCAGCAGTCTTAACAGCGGGGGTTCACCCCTCCACTTT.